This entry describes one T cell receptor beta chain. No antigen is known for it. This entry belongs to a study of shared clonotypes between healthy human individuals. Regarding the study as a whole: The low donor count limited represented genetic and exposure-history diversity.

Assay used: immunoSEQ multiplex PCR; TCRdb lists only in-frame clones, some missing. The profile shows 2,100,000 or so clones, approximately 95% of them singletons. The CDR3 consists of 13 residues. In germline, CDR1 is SGHTA, CDR2 FQGTGA. V lost 1 base and J lost 4, with 5 bases in between. Sequencing input: naive CD4+ T cells sorted from blood. Subset indicated: CD45RA+ positively selected. The sequence came from a man between 18 and 29 years old in good health. The chain combines TRBV7-3 with TRBJ1-5; D unresolved. The CDR3 DNA sequence: TGTGCCAGCAGCTTAAACACTAATCAGCCCCAGCATTTT. It encodes CASSLNTNQPQHF.